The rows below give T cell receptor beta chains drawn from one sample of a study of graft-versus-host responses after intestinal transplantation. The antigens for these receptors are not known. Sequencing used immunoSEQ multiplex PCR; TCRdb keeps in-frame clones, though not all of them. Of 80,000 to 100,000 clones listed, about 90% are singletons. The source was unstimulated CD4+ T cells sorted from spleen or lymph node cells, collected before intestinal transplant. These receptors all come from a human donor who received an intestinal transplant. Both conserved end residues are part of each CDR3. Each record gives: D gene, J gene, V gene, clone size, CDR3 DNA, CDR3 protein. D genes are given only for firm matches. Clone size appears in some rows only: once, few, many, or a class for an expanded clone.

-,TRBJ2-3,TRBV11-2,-,TGTGCCAGCAGCTTAACAGGCCATACGCAGTATTTT,CASSLTGHTQYF
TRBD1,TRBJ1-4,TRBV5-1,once,TGCGCCAGCAGCTTTCGCCAAACAGGGGCTGTTGGGGAAAAACTGTTTTTT,CASSFRQTGAVGEKLFF
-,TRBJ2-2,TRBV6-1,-,TGTGCCAGCAGACAGGGTACCGGGGAGCTGTTTTTT,CASRQGTGELFF
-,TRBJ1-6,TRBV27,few,TGTGCCAGCAGATTCAGATACAATTCACCCCTCCACTTT,CASRFRYNSPLHF
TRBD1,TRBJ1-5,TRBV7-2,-,TGTGCCAGCAGCCTGGACAGGGGTTATCAGCCCCAGCATTTT,CASSLDRGYQPQHF
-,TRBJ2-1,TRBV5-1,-,TGCGCCAGCGGGGCAGTTCCGGACAATGAGCAGTTCTTC,CASGAVPDNEQFF
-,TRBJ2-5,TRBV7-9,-,TGTGCCAGCAGCCCCGGGGAGACCCAGTACTTC,CASSPGETQYF
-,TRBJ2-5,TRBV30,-,TGTGCCTGGAGACGAAGCCCCAAAGAGACCCAGTACTTC,CAWRRSPKETQYF
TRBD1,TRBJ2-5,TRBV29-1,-,TGCAGCCCCGCGACAGGGGAGACCCAGTACTTC,CSPATGETQYF
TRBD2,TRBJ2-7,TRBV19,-,TGTGCCAGTAGTATCGGGGGGAGCTCCTACGAGCAGTACTTC,CASSIGGSSYEQYF
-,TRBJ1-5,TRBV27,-,TGTGCCAGCAACCCGGGAAGCTTCAGCAATCAGCCCCAGCATTTT,CASNPGSFSNQPQHF
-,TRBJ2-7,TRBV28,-,TGTGCCAGCAGGGAGAATCGAGGGACCTACGAGCAGTACTTC,CASRENRGTYEQYF
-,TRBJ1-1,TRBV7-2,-,TGTGCCAGCAGGCCCTACAGGGAAAGCACTGAAGCTTTCTTT,CASRPYRESTEAFF
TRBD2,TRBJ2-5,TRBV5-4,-,TGTGCCAGCAGCCGACCACTAGCGGGGGGCTTCAGGGAGACCCAGTACTTC,CASSRPLAGGFRETQYF
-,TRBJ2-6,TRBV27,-,TGTGCCAGCAGTTTACGGGGCTCTGGGGCCAACGTCCTGACTTTC,CASSLRGSGANVLTF
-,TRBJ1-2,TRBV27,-,TGTGCCAGCAGTTTTATCCAGGGGCATGGCTACACCTTC,CASSFIQGHGYTF
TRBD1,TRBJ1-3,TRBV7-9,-,TGTGCCAGCAGCTTAGGCCCAGGGGGATACACCATATATTTT,CASSLGPGGYTIYF
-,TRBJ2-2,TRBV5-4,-,TGTGCCAGCAGCTCGCAGGGTGGAACCGGGGAGCTGTTTTTT,CASSSQGGTGELFF
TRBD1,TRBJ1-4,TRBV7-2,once,TGTGCCAGCAGCTTAGCGGGACAGGGGCTGTTTTTT,CASSLAGQGLFF
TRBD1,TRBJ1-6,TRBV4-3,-,TGCGCCAGCAGCCAAATAGACAGGGATAATTCACCCCTCCACTTT,CASSQIDRDNSPLHF
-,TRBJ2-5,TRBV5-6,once,TGTGCCAGCAGCTTGGAGTACAGGGCGTACCAAGAGACCCAGTACTTC,CASSLEYRAYQETQYF
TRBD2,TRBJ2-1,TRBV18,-,TGTGCCAGCTCACCGTCCTCACCCGGGGGGGGAAATGAGCAGTTCTTC,CASSPSSPGGGNEQFF
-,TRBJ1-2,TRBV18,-,TGTGCCAGCTCACCTGGACTTAATCACCGGACTAACTATGGCTACACCTTC,CASSPGLNHRTNYGYTF
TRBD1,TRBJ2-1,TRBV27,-,TGTGCCAGCGGACCGAAGGGGGCTAGCTCCTACAATGAGCAGTTCTTC,CASGPKGASSYNEQFF
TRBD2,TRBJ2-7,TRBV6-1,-,TGTGCCAGCAGTGATCGACTAGCGGGAGGGCCATCCTACGAGCAGTACTTC,CASSDRLAGGPSYEQYF
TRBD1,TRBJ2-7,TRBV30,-,TGTGCCTGGATGATGTCCGGGACAGGGGGAGACGAGCAGTACTTC,CAWMMSGTGGDEQYF
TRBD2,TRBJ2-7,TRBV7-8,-,TGTGCCAGCAGCCCAAGCGGGCTAGCGGGAGGGCCACGCCTCGGCGAGCAGTACTTC,CASSPSGLAGGPRLGEQYF
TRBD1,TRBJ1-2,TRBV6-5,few,TGTGCCAGCAGTTACTCAGGGGGCGGCTACACCTTC,CASSYSGGGYTF
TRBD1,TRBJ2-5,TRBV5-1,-,TGCGCCAGCAGCCGGTACGGGACAGTACAAGAGACCCAGTACTTC,CASSRYGTVQETQYF
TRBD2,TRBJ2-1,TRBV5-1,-,TGCGCCAGCAGCTTGGTGTGGGGGAGGGCCTACAATGAGCAGTTCTTC,CASSLVWGRAYNEQFF
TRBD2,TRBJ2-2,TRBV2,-,TGTGCCAGTAGCGGGAGTAGGACCGGGGAGCTGTTTTTT,CASSGSRTGELFF
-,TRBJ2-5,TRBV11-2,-,TGTGCCAGCAGCGACTGGGGGGGCGAGACCCAGTACTTC,CASSDWGGETQYF
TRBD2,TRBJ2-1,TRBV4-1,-,TGCGCCAGCAGCCCACGACTAGCGGGGGGGTCCTACAATGAGCAGTTCTTC,CASSPRLAGGSYNEQFF
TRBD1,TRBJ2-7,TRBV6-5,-,TGTGCCAGCAGTTTCAACAGGGGGCTCGCCTACGAGCAGTACTTC,CASSFNRGLAYEQYF
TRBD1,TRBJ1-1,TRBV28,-,TGTGCCAGCAGCACGGGCCCGCCGACAGGGAACCCCACTGAAGCTTTCTTT,CASSTGPPTGNPTEAFF
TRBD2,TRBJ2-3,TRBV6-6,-,TGTGCCAGCAGTTCCTCACGAGCGGGGGGCACAGATACGCAGTATTTT,CASSSSRAGGTDTQYF
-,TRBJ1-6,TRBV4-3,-,TGCGCCAGCAGCCAAGCGCTCCGAGCACCCGGGTCCTATAATTCACCCCTCCACTTT,CASSQALRAPGSYNSPLHF
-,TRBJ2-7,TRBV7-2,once,TGTGCCAGCACCTTAGGGTTAGGACGTGAGACAGAAGCCTACGAGCAGTACTTC,CASTLGLGRETEAYEQYF
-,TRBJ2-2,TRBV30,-,TGTGCCCAGGGGACACCCAATAGAGGTGGGGAGCTGTTTTTT,CAQGTPNRGGELFF
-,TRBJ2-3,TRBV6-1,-,TGTGCCAGCAGTGACAGAAACACAGATACGCAGTATTTT,CASSDRNTDTQYF
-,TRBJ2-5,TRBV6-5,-,TGTGCCAGCAGACCAGACACCTACCAAGAGACCCAGTACTTC,CASRPDTYQETQYF
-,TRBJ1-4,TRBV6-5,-,TGTGCCAGCAGTACACAGGGTCCTAATGAAAAACTGTTTTTT,CASSTQGPNEKLFF
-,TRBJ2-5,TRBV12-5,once,TGTGCTAGTGGTTTGGTAGGGGGTCAGTACTTC,CASGLVGGQYF
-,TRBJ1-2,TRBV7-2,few,TGTGCCAGCAGCTTAGCCAGCTATGGCTACACCTTC,CASSLASYGYTF
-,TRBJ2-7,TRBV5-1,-,TGCGCCAGCAGCTTGCCAGGGGCCCCCTACGAGCAGTACTTC,CASSLPGAPYEQYF
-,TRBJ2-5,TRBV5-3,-,TGTGCCAGAAGCCTTTCCCCCTACCAAGAGACCCAGTACTTC,CARSLSPYQETQYF
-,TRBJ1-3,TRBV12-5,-,TGTGCTAGTGGTTTGGTACTAGACGGTGTAAACACCATATATTTT,CASGLVLDGVNTIYF